Below are 3 T cell receptor beta chains sequenced from a single sample in a study (dated by TCRdb to about 2016). The library was produced with RT-PCR. TCRdb names Illumina MiSeq as the instrument used. The public reads were quality trimmed at Q25 with fastp and then assembled into clones with MiXCR by TCRdb, keeping productive beta chains. Each entry is one CDR3 protein sequence, shown with its most common DNA and genes. Recorded for this sample are about 680,000 distinct CDR3 sequences; 11% to 15% of them occurred a single time. 3.6% of the sample comes from the top ten. The sample was memory CD4+ T cells from blood. These receptors were obtained from a female donor in good health, serving as a healthy control.

This clonotype has a handful of counts. CDR3 sequence: CASSYTAQIGTYEQYF. The CDR3 coding sequence is TGTGCCAGCAGTTACACCGCCCAGATAGGGACCTACGAGCAGTACTTC. This rearrangement joins TRBV6-5 to TRBJ2-7; D remains unclear. CDR3 size: 16 residues. The germline gives CDR1 MNHEY, CDR2 SVGAGI. V lost 2 bases and J 2 bases, leaving 16 bases between the germline ends.

This clonotype was found a few times. This chain joins TRBV20-1 and TRBJ2-1; TRBD2 matches at 8 bases. With 1 base clipped from V and 0 bases from J, the junction kept 5 bases outside the gene matches. Germline V gene lookup returns CDR1 DFQATT and CDR2 SNEGSKA (reference sequence). The CDR3 length is 16 residues. CDR3 bases: TGCAGTGCTAGAGTGAGCGGGGGCCGCTCCTACAATGAGCAGTTCTTC. Translating it yields CSARVSGGRSYNEQFF.

The CDR3 DNA is TGCAGTGCTAAGACTCAGGCAGATACGCAGTATTTT. Protein product: CSAKTQADTQYF. The rearrangement uses TRBV20-1 and TRBJ2-3; D remains ambiguous. This CDR3 has 12 residues. Germline V gene lookup returns CDR1 DFQATT and CDR2 SNEGSKA (reference sequence). The V end lost 4 bases, the J end lost 4 bases, and 9 bases lay between the germline ends.